This is a list of T cell receptor beta chains from one sample in a study of cytomegalovirus exposure and HLA in healthy donors. Sequencing was performed with immunoSEQ multiplex PCR; in TCRdb, only in-frame clones are kept and a portion is missing. The sample includes around 61,000 clones, approximately 92% of them seen just once. The sample consisted of PBMCs. These TCRs come from a young man in good health and CMV-seropositive. CDR3s include the opening cysteine and the closing phenylalanine or tryptophan. D genes are given only for firm matches. The listing skips clone size in some rows; elsewhere it reads once, few, many or a size class.

NA	TRBV28	NA	TRBJ1-1	CASRQNPGTNTEAFF	TGTGCCAGCAGACAAAACCCGGGTACGAACACTGAAGCTTTCTTT
NA	TRBV27	TRBD2	TRBJ2-1	CASSPGLAGDWSYNEQFF	TGTGCCAGCAGTCCCGGACTAGCGGGAGATTGGTCCTACAATGAGCAGTTCTTC
NA	TRBV28	NA	TRBJ2-5	CASSRSKETQYF	TGTGCCAGCAGCCGGTCTAAAGAGACCCAGTACTTC
NA	TRBV6-5	TRBD1	TRBJ2-5	CASKTGTGGLETQYF	TGTGCCAGCAAAACCGGGACAGGGGGCCTAGAGACCCAGTACTTC
NA	TRBV19	NA	TRBJ2-2	CASSIGVSAGNTGELFF	TGTGCCAGTAGTATTGGGGTATCGGCGGGAAACACCGGGGAGCTGTTTTTT
NA	TRBV11-2	TRBD2	TRBJ2-2	CASFRSGAGGTGELFF	TGTGCCAGCTTTAGATCGGGGGCGGGAGGAACCGGGGAGCTGTTTTTT
NA	TRBV5-1	NA	TRBJ2-3	CASSLGRSTDTQYF	TGCGCCAGCAGCTTGGGCAGGAGCACAGATACGCAGTATTTT
NA	TRBV30	NA	TRBJ1-5	CAWHQGNSNQPQHF	TGTGCCTGGCATCAGGGGAACAGCAATCAGCCCCAGCATTTT
NA	TRBV21-1	NA	TRBJ2-2	CASSKRQGGTGELFF	TGTGCCAGCAGCAAGCGGCAGGGAGGGACCGGGGAGCTGTTTTTT
NA	TRBV29-1	TRBD1	TRBJ2-7	CSVETRDRGSYEQYF	TGCAGCGTTGAGACCCGGGACAGGGGATCCTACGAGCAGTACTTC
NA	TRBV5-5	NA	TRBJ2-6	CASSLEGHGANVLTF	TGTGCCAGCAGCTTGGAGGGGCATGGGGCCAACGTCCTGACTTTC
NA	TRBV20-1	NA	TRBJ1-5	CSAGREPQHF	TGCAGTGCTGGTCGGGAGCCCCAGCATTTT
NA	TRBV6-5	NA	TRBJ1-5	CATRQDGMSNQPQHF	TGTGCCACCAGACAGGATGGGATGAGCAATCAGCCCCAGCATTTT
once	TRBV15	TRBD2	TRBJ2-1	CATSRDYMGLAGGLSYNEQFF	TGTGCCACCAGCAGAGATTACATGGGACTAGCGGGAGGGCTCTCCTACAATGAGCAGTTCTTC
NA	TRBV19	TRBD1	TRBJ2-3	CASSIKTGNTQYF	TGTGCCAGTAGTATAAAGACAGGGAATACGCAGTATTTT
NA	TRBV28	TRBD1	TRBJ2-7	CASSRRQGRSYEQYF	TGTGCCAGCAGCCGCCGACAGGGAAGATCCTACGAGCAGTACTTC
NA	TRBV5-8	NA	TRBJ1-5	CASSPRPGLGNQPQHF	TGTGCCAGCAGCCCTCGACCGGGACTCGGCAATCAGCCCCAGCATTTT
NA	TRBV27	TRBD1	TRBJ2-7	CASSLGTGIGYEQYF	TGTGCCAGCAGTCTCGGGACAGGAATAGGTTACGAGCAGTACTTC
NA	TRBV19	NA	TRBJ2-2	CASTPGGAGELFF	TGTGCCAGTACCCCAGGAGGGGCCGGGGAGCTGTTTTTT
NA	TRBV19	NA	TRBJ2-2	CASSTLPPTGANTGELFF	TGTGCCAGTAGTACCTTACCCCCGACAGGAGCGAACACCGGGGAGCTGTTTTTT
once	TRBV5-6	NA	TRBJ2-7	CASSSGTIPTYEQYF	TGTGCCAGCAGCTCGGGGACAATCCCTACCTACGAGCAGTACTTC
NA	TRBV5-1	NA	TRBJ2-2	CASSLAWQVQGPNTGELFF	TGCGCCAGCAGCTTGGCCTGGCAGGTGCAGGGGCCCAACACCGGGGAGCTGTTTTTT
NA	TRBV11-3	NA	TRBJ2-1	CASSYSGETNEQFF	TGTGCCAGCAGCTATTCGGGGGAAACCAATGAGCAGTTCTTC
NA	TRBV5-3	NA	TRBJ2-7	CARSIPYRVHEQYF	TGTGCCAGAAGCATCCCCTACAGGGTTCACGAGCAGTACTTC
NA	TRBV7-9	NA	TRBJ2-7	CASSAVQGPARPYEQYF	TGTGCCAGCAGCGCGGTGCAGGGGCCGGCAAGACCCTACGAGCAGTACTTC
NA	TRBV29-1	NA	TRBJ1-1	CSVVVRGVTEAFF	TGCAGCGTTGTAGTCAGGGGTGTAACTGAAGCTTTCTTT